This T cell receptor (beta chain) was captured by sequencing in a study of cytomegalovirus exposure and HLA in healthy donors. Germline assignment: CDR1 SGHDT and CDR2 YYEEEE. Trimming took off 2 bases at V and 3 bases at J, with 11 bases between the two ends. CDR3 length: 14 amino acids. Primers included in the PCR were 60 Vbeta and 13 Jbeta primers. Original processing methods: In a later analysis, the count reached 76 million or so unique TCR beta chains, with around 11 million shared. This table comes from immunoSEQ multiplex PCR, and its TCRdb copy is limited to in-frame clones, with some not included. The DNA gave D and trimming, while V, J and clone size come from that table. The table lists 200,000 to 250,000 clones, just over 75% of them singletons. A few counts support this clone.

This TCR derives from a man aged 18 to 35 in good health and CMV-seronegative. V is TRBV5-6 and J is TRBJ1-1; D unresolved. Source material: PBMCs. Here the CDR3 reads CASSFLRWDTEAFF. CDR3 nucleotide sequence: TGTGCCAGCAGCTTCTTGCGGTGGGACACTGAAGCTTTCTTT.